Given below is one T cell receptor (beta chain) in context. This record comes from a study of blood T cell repertoires in COVID-19. The data were produced by immunoSEQ multiplex PCR, yet TCRdb's version contains in-frame clones alone and is incomplete. The sample includes approximately 470,000 clones, about nine tenths of them seen just once. Trimming removed 0 bases at V and 5 bases at J, with 14 bases between. This CDR3 is 16 amino acids long. The germline V gene encodes CDR1 SGHRS and CDR2 YFSETQ. The V call is TRBV5-1, the J call TRBJ2-2, with D maybe TRBD1 (5 bases). The sequence was collected from a woman between 18 and 29 years old who had recovered from COVID-19. Input material: PBMCs or T cells enriched from blood (not recorded which). CDR3 sequence: CASSLAQDRGTGELFF. CDR3 sequence (DNA): TGCGCCAGCAGCTTGGCCCAAGACAGAGGAACCGGGGAGCTGTTTTTT. Full variable domain (outside the CDR3, taken from reference TRBV5-1 and TRBJ2-2): KAGVTQTPRYLIKTRGQQVTLSCSPISGHRSVSWYQQTPGQGLQFLFEYFSETQRNKGNFPGRFSGRQFSNSRSEMNVSTLELGDSALYLCASSLAQDRGTGELFFGEGSRLTVL.